These 7 T cell receptor beta chains originate from one sample sequenced in a study of blood T cell repertoires in COVID-19. Only in-frame clones appear in the TCRdb table, and some are missing; sequencing was by immunoSEQ multiplex PCR. The data show about 270,000 clones, approximately 89% seen once. Sequences were obtained from PBMCs or T cells enriched from blood (not recorded which). These receptors came from a middle-aged man who had been exposed to COVID-19.

The chain couples TRBV9 to TRBJ2-1, with 12 bases aligning to TRBD2. The ends lost 6 bases at V and 5 bases at J; junction bases unmatched: 3. The CDR3 has 14 amino acids. Germline assignment: CDR1 SGDLS and CDR2 YYNGEE. CDR3 sequence: CASTRTSGDNEQFF. The CDR3 DNA follows: TGTGCCAGCACCAGGACTAGCGGGGACAATGAGCAGTTCTTC.

The V and J genes are TRBV10-3 and TRBJ2-2; perhaps TRBD2 as D (5 bases). Germline V gives CDR1 ENHRY, CDR2 SYGVKD. Trimming pared 3 bases from V and 0 bases from J, leaving 8 bases between. The CDR3 totals 15 residues. In DNA, the CDR3 is TGTGCCATCAGTGATTGGGAGACGAACACCGGGGAGCTGTTTTTT. Amino acid sequence: CAISDWETNTGELFF.

CDR3 protein: CASSLASGRFHEQYF. The CDR3 coding sequence is TGTGCCAGCAGCTTGGCTAGCGGGAGGTTTCACGAGCAGTACTTC. The genes are TRBV5-4 and TRBJ2-7; 11 bases match TRBD2. With 0 bases clipped from V and 5 bases from J, the junction kept 4 bases outside the gene matches. This CDR3 spans 15 amino acids. Germline CDR1 and CDR2: SGHNT and YYREEE (reference sequence).

The V call is TRBV10-3, the J call TRBJ2-5; no clear D gene. The CDR3 totals 13 residues. From germline, CDR1 is ENHRY and CDR2 SYGVKD. Between the trimmed V and J ends, which lost 0 bases and 4 bases, there was a span of 6 bases. The CDR3 region is CAISESKRETQYF. The CDR3 region has the DNA TGTGCCATCAGTGAGTCAAAGAGAGAGACCCAGTACTTC.

This chain links TRBV5-8 with TRBJ1-1; 7 bases agree with TRBD1. The trim removed 3 bases at V and 5 bases at J, leaving 7 bases unmatched. This CDR3 has 14 residues. Germline loops: CDR1 SGHTS, CDR2 YDEGEE. Here the CDR3 reads CASSSEGGRTEAFF. The DNA for the CDR3 is TGTGCCAGCAGCTCTGAAGGGGGCCGTACTGAAGCTTTCTTT. The full variable domain, completed using reference TRBV5-8 and TRBJ1-1, is EAGVTQSPTHLIKTRGQQATLRCSPISGHTSVYWYQQALGLGLQFLLWYDEGEERNRGNFPPRFSGRQFPNYSSELNVNALELEDSALYLCASSSEGGRTEAFFGQGTRLTVV.

The chain carries TRBV4-1 and TRBJ1-2; no clear D gene. Germline loops: CDR1 MGHRA, CDR2 YSYEKL. The CDR3 sequence is 15 residues long. V dropped 0 bases and J dropped 6 bases, with 14 bases sitting between them. The CDR3 loop reads CASSQDSGPADGYTF. The CDR3 bases are TGCGCCAGCAGCCAAGATAGTGGCCCTGCGGATGGCTACACCTTC.

The chain couples TRBV15 to TRBJ2-5; D not certain. This CDR3 contains 13 residues. Per germline, CDR1 LNHNV and CDR2 YYDKDF (reference sequence). V was trimmed by 3 bases and J by 1 base, leaving 6 bases between them. In nucleotides, the CDR3 is TGTGCCACCAGCAGGACATCCCAAGAGACCCAGTACTTC. As protein: CATSRTSQETQYF.